This is a list of T cell receptor beta chains from one sample in a study of blood T cells in healthy people across ages. In TCRdb, the 5' RACE reads were re-called with MiXCR into one record per CDR3 protein. The sample has a few hundred thousand distinct CDR3 sequences, about 25% seen once. The same specimen was also included in a second study, on T cells of mothers and their children.

The specimen sequenced was blood. All receptors come from a boy aged 2-9 years in good health. Both conserved end residues are part of each CDR3. Each record gives: clone size, J gene, V gene, D gene, CDR3 protein, CDR3 DNA. D genes are given only for firm matches. Clone sizes are given selectively: once, few, many, or a class where the clone is expanded.

few | TRBJ2-2 | TRBV15 | NA | CATSPSLLSNTGELFF | TGTGCCACCAGCCCCAGCCTCTTGTCGAACACCGGGGAGCTGTTTTTT
NA | TRBJ1-1 | TRBV29-1 | NA | CSVDRRNTEAFF | TGCAGCGTTGACAGGAGGAACACTGAAGCTTTCTTT
NA | TRBJ2-7 | TRBV20-1 | NA | CSARGEAGPIYEQYF | TGCAGTGCTAGAGGGGAGGCGGGGCCCATCTACGAGCAGTACTTC
NA | TRBJ1-4 | TRBV2 | TRBD1 | CASAIERQGSEKLFF | TGTGCCAGCGCAATCGAAAGACAGGGGTCAGAAAAACTGTTTTTT
few | TRBJ2-7 | TRBV20-1 | TRBD1 | CSARPISTGTGATYEQYF | TGCAGTGCTAGACCTATTAGTACCGGGACAGGGGCCACCTACGAGCAGTACTTC
few | TRBJ1-6 | TRBV20-1 | TRBD1 | CSARDSGNSPLHF | TGCAGTGCTCGGGACAGTGGGAATTCACCCCTCCACTTT
few | TRBJ1-2 | TRBV6-5 | NA | CASSSQLTANYGYTF | TGTGCCAGCAGTTCCCAATTAACAGCGAACTATGGCTACACCTTC
few | TRBJ2-1 | TRBV7-9 | TRBD2 | CASNQTSGSPNEQFF | TGTGCCAGCAACCAGACTAGCGGGAGCCCCAATGAGCAGTTCTTC
NA | TRBJ1-2 | TRBV20-1 | TRBD1 | CRATPGTDIYGYTF | TGCCGTGCTACTCCTGGGACAGATATCTATGGCTACACCTTC
NA | TRBJ2-5 | TRBV5-1 | NA | CASSLANSQETQYF | TGCGCCAGCAGCTTGGCCAACAGCCAAGAGACCCAGTACTTC
NA | TRBJ2-2 | TRBV6-5 | TRBD2 | CASRLAGTGELFF | TGTGCCAGCAGACTAGCGGGCACCGGGGAGCTGTTTTTT
few | TRBJ1-1 | TRBV29-1 | TRBD1 | CSTDTWTGGNTEAFF | TGCAGCACCGACACTTGGACAGGGGGGAACACTGAAGCTTTCTTT
NA | TRBJ1-2 | TRBV20-1 | TRBD1 | CSALPGQGPGYTF | TGCAGTGCTCTACCCGGACAGGGACCTGGCTACACCTTC
NA | TRBJ2-1 | TRBV20-1 | NA | CSARRGLDEQFF | TGCAGTGCTAGAAGGGGCCTAGATGAGCAGTTCTTC
NA | TRBJ2-1 | TRBV12-3/TRBV12-4 | NA | CASSPYAGGSYNEQFF | TGTGCCAGCAGTCCCTATGCGGGCGGGTCTTACAATGAGCAGTTCTTC
few | TRBJ1-1 | TRBV2 | NA | CASRLQGNTEAFF | TGTGCCAGCCGGTTACAGGGTAACACTGAAGCTTTCTTT
NA | TRBJ1-4 | TRBV27 | NA | CASTPSRTTNEKLFF | TGTGCCAGCACCCCTTCCAGGACAACTAATGAAAAACTGTTTTTT
NA | TRBJ1-4 | TRBV5-6 | NA | CASSFGLSNEKLFF | TGTGCCAGCAGCTTTGGACTGTCTAATGAAAAACTGTTTTTT
NA | TRBJ2-7 | TRBV7-9 | TRBD2 | CASSKTSSEQYF | TGTGCCAGCAGTAAGACTAGCAGCGAGCAGTACTTC
few | TRBJ2-7 | TRBV7-9 | NA | CASSLAGQIVQYF | TGTGCCAGCAGCTTAGCGGGACAAATCGTGCAGTACTTC
NA | TRBJ1-6 | TRBV3-1 | NA | CASSQDQDSPLHF | TGTGCCAGCAGCCAAGATCAGGATTCACCCCTCCACTTT
NA | TRBJ1-5 | TRBV29-1 | TRBD1 | CSVEEDRGQPQHF | TGCAGCGTTGAAGAGGACAGGGGACAGCCCCAGCATTTT
NA | TRBJ2-1 | TRBV12-3/TRBV12-4 | TRBD2 | CASSLGTSGLYNEQFF | TGTGCCAGCAGTTTAGGGACTAGCGGACTATACAATGAGCAGTTCTTC
NA | TRBJ2-1 | TRBV20-1 | TRBD2 | CSAVNSGGAYNEQFF | TGCAGTGCGGTAAATAGCGGGGGGGCCTACAATGAGCAGTTCTTC
NA | TRBJ2-6 | TRBV18 | NA | CASSGQGANVLTF | TGTGCCAGCTCAGGACAAGGCGCCAACGTCCTGACTTTC
NA | TRBJ1-2 | TRBV20-1 | NA | CSAGPASPHGYTF | TGCAGTGCCGGACCGGCCTCACCCCATGGCTACACCTTC
NA | TRBJ2-3 | TRBV2 | TRBD2 | CASSDWGLAGDTQYF | TGTGCCAGCAGTGACTGGGGACTAGCGGGGGATACGCAGTATTTT
few | TRBJ1-1 | TRBV7-9 | NA | CASRRSIMNTEAFF | TGTGCCAGCCGAAGATCAATAATGAACACTGAAGCTTTCTTT
few | TRBJ2-5 | TRBV5-5 | NA | CASGRNGETQYF | TGTGCCAGCGGGAGGAACGGAGAGACCCAGTACTTC
few | TRBJ2-5 | TRBV6-2/TRBV6-3 | NA | CASTDRPLLGEQYF | TGTGCCAGCACCGACAGACCCCTACTGGGGGAGCAGTACTTC
NA | TRBJ2-5 | TRBV30 | TRBD2 | CAWSPLVAGGQETQYF | TGTGCCTGGAGTCCCCTTGTCGCGGGAGGGCAAGAGACCCAGTACTTC
few | TRBJ2-1 | TRBV11-3 | NA | CASSPRLGLRNEQFF | TGTGCCAGCAGCCCCCGACTAGGGCTGCGCAATGAGCAGTTCTTC
few | TRBJ2-4 | TRBV20-1 | TRBD2 | CSARGSGSRYIQYF | TGCAGTGCTAGAGGTAGCGGGAGCAGATACATTCAGTACTTC